The source of this T cell receptor (beta chain) is a study of control samples from healthy donors and cancer patients. J was trimmed by 5 bases and V by 4 bases; bases with no gene match: 6. Germline assignment: CDR1 SGHNT and CDR2 YYREEE (reference sequence). The CDR3 sequence is 14 residues long. The assay was immunoSEQ multiplex PCR, and TCRdb's table has in-frame clones only and misses some. The sample lists about 140,000 clones; about 85% were seen once. The chain uses TRBV5-4 and TRBJ2-1, with TRBD1 identical over 7 bases. Sample: blood. The source is a woman between 25 and 40 years old in good health. Here the CDR3 reads CASSIGTDDNEQFF. CDR3 bases: TGTGCCAGCAGCATAGGGACAGATGACAATGAGCAGTTCTTC. Based on the CDR3 plus reference TRBV5-4 and TRBJ2-1, the full variable domain is ETGVTQSPTHLIKTRGQQVTLRCSSQSGHNTVSWYQQALGQGPQFIFQYYREEENGRGNFPPRFSGLQFPNYSSELNVNALELDDSALYLCASSIGTDDNEQFFGPGTRLTVL.